This TCR beta chain was sequenced during a study of T cell responses to AZD1222 COVID-19 vaccine. The assay was immunoSEQ multiplex PCR, and TCRdb's table has in-frame clones only and misses some. The profile covers 90,000 to 130,000 clones, with around 90% appearing a single time and roughly 15% taken by the ten largest. Germline V gene data show CDR1 as MNHEY and CDR2 as SMNVEV (reference sequence). V gave up 1 base and J gave up 0 bases, with 9 bases separating them. This CDR3 comprises 15 residues. Overall study results and limits: Vaccination with two AZD1222 doses was followed by a rise in Spike-specific TCR breadth and depth.

As to this clone: What it binds is unknown.

The sample in question was peripheral blood, obtained 28 days after the second AZD1222 dose. This clonotype originated in an adult who received the AZD1222 COVID-19 vaccine. This chain uses TRBV27 with TRBJ1-1, with unresolved D. The CDR3 DNA sequence: TGTGCCAGCAGTTTATTAGGGTTTGTGAACACTGAAGCTTTCTTT. As protein: CASSLLGFVNTEAFF.